This T cell receptor (beta chain) was sequenced during a study of blood T cell repertoires in COVID-19 (dated by TCRdb to the early 2020s). As for the study more broadly: Samples from collaborators originated in the United States, Italy and Spain and spanned both the acute and convalescent phases of COVID-19. Subjects who had been exposed to COVID-19, were actively infected with it, or had recovered from it provided the deeply sampled blood TCRbeta repertoires that made up the dataset. The sample metadata nearly always contained a de-identified subject ID, COVID-19 status, age in years and sex. HLA class I and class II types, where available, came from metadata supplied by the sample provider rather than from assay-based typing. The prospective study material was composed of cDNA or gDNA derived from T cells, B-cell-depleted T cells, or PBMCs. The samples were drawn from the first 160 participants of the ongoing ImmuneRACE study and from some 1,300 subjects provided by 6 global collaborators. The repertoires were released in a freely available public database intended as a resource for research on the immune response to SARS-CoV-2. The full study reports these points: Clinical and demographic metadata were provided uncurated, with the amount varying by source and participant.

Each collaborating institution followed its own protocols to collect whole blood in K2EDTA tubes. For TCRbeta analysis, collaborators shipped samples as frozen whole blood, isolated PBMCs, or DNA extracted from either of those sample types. A word on this clone: Its recognized antigen is unknown. No much larger clone exists at a distance of one base, and base qualities are not known.

Taken from the germline V gene, the CDR1 and CDR2 loops are SGHRS and YFSETQ. V ends up 5 bases short and J 4 bases short, with an unmatched junction base count of 7. There are 14 amino acids in the CDR3, from cysteine to phenylalanine inclusive. This entry keeps only the CDR3 DNA: 42 bases, framed from base 1. The immunoSEQ Assay, a bias-controlled multiplex PCR, was used to amplify TCRbeta CDR3 regions from genomic DNA. The study's processing was this. The number of nucleated cells in each sample was estimated by amplification of reference gene primers within the assay. Sequence reads were collapsed and filtered to measure the absolute abundance of every unique TCRbeta CDR3 rearrangement. Productive Simpson clonality was computed per sample as the square root of Simpson's diversity index over productive rearrangements. TCRdb stores this immuneACCESS table with in-frame sequences only. Part of the clones is absent; in the studies checked, under half of the shortfall reflects unresolved V genes, and no reason is known for the rest. The V and J calls and the clone size are those of that table, but D and trimming were determined from the DNA. Here the sample has 130,000 or so clones; over 80% occur a single time. Around 1.6% of the sample goes to the ten largest clones.

The receptor chain draws on TRBV5-1 and TRBJ1-2, with 8 middle bases fitting TRBD1. The receptor was derived from a human donor in a cohort sampled during active COVID-19. The sample consisted of peripheral blood. CDR3 sequence: CASSSDREAYGYTF. The nucleotides read TGCGCCAGCAGTTCGGACAGGGAAGCCTATGGCTACACCTTC.